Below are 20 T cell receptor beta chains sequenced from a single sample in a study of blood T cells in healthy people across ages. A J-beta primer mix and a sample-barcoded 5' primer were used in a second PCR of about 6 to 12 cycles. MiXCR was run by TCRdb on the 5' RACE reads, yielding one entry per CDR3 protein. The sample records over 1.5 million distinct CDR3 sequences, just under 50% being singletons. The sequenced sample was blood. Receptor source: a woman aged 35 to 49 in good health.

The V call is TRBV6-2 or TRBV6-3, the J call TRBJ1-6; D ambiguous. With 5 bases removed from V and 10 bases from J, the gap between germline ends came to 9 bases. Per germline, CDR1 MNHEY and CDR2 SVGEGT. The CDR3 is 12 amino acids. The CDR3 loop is CASSRRGSPLHF. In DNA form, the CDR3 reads TGTGCCAGCAGTCGAAGAGGATCACCCCTCCACTTT.

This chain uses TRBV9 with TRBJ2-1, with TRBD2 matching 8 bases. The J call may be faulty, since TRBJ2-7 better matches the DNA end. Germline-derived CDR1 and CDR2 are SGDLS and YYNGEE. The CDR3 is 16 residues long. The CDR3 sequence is CASSPVAGNSYNEQYF. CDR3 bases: TGTGCCAGCAGCCCCGTAGCGGGAAACTCCTACAATGAGCAGTACTTC.

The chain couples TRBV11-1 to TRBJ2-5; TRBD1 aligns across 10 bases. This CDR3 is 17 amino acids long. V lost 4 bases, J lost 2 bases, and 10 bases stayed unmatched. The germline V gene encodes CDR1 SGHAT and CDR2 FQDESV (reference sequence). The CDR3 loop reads CASSYYGQGDFQETQYF. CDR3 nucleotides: TGTGCCAGCAGCTACTACGGACAGGGGGACTTTCAAGAGACCCAGTACTTC.

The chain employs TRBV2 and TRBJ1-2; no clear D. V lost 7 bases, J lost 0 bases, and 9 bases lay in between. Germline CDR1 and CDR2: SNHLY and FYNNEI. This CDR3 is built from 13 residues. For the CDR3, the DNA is TGTGCCAGCACACGCTCGCCTAACTATGGCTACACCTTC. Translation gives CASTRSPNYGYTF. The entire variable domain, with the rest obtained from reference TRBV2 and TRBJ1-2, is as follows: EPEVTQTPSHQVTQMGQEVILRCVPISNHLYFYWYRQILGQKVEFLVSFYNNEISEKSEIFDDQFSVERPDGSNFTLKIRSTKLEDSAMYFCASTRSPNYGYTFGSGTRLTVV.

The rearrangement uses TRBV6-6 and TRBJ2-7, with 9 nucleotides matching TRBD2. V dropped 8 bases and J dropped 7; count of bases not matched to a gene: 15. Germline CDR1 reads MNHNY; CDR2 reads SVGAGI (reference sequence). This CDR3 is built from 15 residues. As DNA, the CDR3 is TGTGCCAGCGATAAGCGGGGGGTAACGTACAATGAGCAGTACTTC. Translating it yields CASDKRGVTYNEQYF.

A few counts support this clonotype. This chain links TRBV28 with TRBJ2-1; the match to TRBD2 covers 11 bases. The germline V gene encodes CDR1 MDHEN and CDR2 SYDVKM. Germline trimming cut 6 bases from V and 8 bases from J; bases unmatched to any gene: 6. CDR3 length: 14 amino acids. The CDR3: CASRVAGGRDEQFF. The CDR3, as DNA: TGTGCCAGCAGGGTAGCGGGGGGGCGCGATGAGCAGTTCTTC.

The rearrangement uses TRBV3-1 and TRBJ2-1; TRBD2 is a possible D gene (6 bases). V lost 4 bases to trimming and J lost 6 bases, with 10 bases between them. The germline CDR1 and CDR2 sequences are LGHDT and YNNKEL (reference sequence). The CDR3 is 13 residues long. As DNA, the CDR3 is TGTGCCAGCAGCCCGGGACTCCCCAATGAGCAGTTCTTC. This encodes CASSPGLPNEQFF.

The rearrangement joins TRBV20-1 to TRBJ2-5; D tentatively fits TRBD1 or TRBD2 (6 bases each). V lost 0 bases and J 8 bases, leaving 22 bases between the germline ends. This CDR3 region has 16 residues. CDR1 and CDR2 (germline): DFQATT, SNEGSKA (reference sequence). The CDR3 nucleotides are TGCAGTGCTAGAGAGGGAAGGGGGGACCTCTTCGATACCCAGTACTTC. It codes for CSAREGRGDLFDTQYF.

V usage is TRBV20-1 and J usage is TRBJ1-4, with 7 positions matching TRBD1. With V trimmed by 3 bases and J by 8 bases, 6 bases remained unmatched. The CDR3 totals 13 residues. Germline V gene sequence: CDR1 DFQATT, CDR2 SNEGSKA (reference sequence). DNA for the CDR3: TGCAGTGCTAGCTTAGGGGGCTCGGAAAAACTGTTTTTT. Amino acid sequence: CSASLGGSEKLFF.

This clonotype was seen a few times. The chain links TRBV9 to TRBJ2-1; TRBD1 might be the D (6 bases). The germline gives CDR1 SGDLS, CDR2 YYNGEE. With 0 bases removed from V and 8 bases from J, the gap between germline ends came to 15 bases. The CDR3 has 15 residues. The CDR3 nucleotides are TGTGCCAGCAGCGTAGACAGGGTGAGAATAGATGAGCAGTTCTTC. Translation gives CASSVDRVRIDEQFF.

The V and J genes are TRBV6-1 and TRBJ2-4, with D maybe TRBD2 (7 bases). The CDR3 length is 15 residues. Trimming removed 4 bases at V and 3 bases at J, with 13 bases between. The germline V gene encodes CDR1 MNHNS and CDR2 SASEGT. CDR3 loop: CASSVRGAGKNIQYF. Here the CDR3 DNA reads TGTGCCAGCAGTGTTCGGGGGGCTGGCAAAAACATTCAGTACTTC.

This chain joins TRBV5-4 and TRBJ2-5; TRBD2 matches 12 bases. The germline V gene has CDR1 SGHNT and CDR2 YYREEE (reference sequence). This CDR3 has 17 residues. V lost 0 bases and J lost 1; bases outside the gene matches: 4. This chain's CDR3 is CASSLEWTSGAQETQYF. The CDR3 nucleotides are TGTGCCAGCAGCTTGGAATGGACTAGCGGGGCCCAAGAGACCCAGTACTTC.

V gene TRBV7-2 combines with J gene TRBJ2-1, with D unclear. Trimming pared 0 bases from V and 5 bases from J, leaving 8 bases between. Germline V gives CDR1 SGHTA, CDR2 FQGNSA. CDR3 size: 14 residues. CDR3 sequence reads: CASSLAARHNEQFF. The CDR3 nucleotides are TGTGCCAGCAGCTTAGCGGCTCGTCACAATGAGCAGTTCTTC.

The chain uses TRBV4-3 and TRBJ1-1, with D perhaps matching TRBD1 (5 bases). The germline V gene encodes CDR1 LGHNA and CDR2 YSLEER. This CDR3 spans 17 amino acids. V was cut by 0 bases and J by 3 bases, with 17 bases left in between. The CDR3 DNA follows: TGCGCCAGCAGCCAAGATCGGTCCCCAGGGAGGTACACTGAAGCTTTCTTT. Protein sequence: CASSQDRSPGRYTEAFF.

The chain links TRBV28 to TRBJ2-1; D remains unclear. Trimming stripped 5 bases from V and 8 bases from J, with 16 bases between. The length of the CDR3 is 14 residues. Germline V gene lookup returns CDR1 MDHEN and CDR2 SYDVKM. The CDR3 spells CASSPPGGVDEQFF. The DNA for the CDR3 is TGTGCCAGCAGTCCACCTGGCGGCGTGGATGAGCAGTTCTTC.

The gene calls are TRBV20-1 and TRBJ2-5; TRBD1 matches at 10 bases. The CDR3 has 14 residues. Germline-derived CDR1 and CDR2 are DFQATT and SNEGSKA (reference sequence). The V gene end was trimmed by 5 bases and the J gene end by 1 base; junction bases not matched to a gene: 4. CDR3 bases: TGCAGTGCTGCGGGACAGGGGAGCCAAGAGACCCAGTACTTC. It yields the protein CSAAGQGSQETQYF.

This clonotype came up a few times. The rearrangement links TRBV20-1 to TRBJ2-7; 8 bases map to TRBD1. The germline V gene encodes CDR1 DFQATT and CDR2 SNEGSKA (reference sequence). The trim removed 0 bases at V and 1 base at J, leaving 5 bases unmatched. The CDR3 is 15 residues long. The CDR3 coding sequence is TGCAGTGCTAGAGATTTGGGACAGGCATCCTACGAGCAGTACTTC. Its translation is CSARDLGQASYEQYF.

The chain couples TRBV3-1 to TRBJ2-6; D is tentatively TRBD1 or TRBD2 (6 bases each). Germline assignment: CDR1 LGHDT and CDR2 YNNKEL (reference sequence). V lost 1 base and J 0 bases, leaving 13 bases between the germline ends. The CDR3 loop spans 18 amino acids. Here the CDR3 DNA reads TGTGCCAGCAGCCAAGTGACCGGGGGCCTCTCTGGGGCCAACGTCCTGACTTTC. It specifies CASSQVTGGLSGANVLTF.

CDR3 bases: TGCAGCACCACCTCGGAGCGGGGGGGCTTGAATACGCAGTATTTT. Translating it yields CSTTSERGGLNTQYF. V gene TRBV29-1 combines with J gene TRBJ2-3; TRBD2 aligns across 10 bases. V dropped 8 bases and J dropped 7; count of bases not matched to a gene: 15. Germline CDR1 reads SQVTM; CDR2 reads ANQGSEA. This CDR3 contains 15 residues.

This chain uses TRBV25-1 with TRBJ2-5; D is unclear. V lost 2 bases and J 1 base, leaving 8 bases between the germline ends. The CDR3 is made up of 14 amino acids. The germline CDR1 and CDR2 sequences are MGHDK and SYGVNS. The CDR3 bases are TGTGCCAGCAGTGAAGGTGCCCCCCAAGAGACCCAGTACTTC. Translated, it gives CASSEGAPQETQYF.